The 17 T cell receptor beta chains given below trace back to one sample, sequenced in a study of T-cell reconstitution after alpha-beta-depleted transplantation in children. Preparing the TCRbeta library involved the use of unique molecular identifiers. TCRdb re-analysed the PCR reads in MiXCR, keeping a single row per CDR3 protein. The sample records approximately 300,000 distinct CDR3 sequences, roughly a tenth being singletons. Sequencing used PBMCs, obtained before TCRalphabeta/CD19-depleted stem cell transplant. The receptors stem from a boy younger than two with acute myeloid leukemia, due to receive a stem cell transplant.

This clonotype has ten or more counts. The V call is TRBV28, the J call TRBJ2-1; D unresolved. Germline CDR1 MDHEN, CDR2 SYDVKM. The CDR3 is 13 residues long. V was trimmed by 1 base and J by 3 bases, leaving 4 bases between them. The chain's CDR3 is CASSLYSYNEQFF. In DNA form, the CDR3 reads TGTGCCAGCAGTTTATACAGCTACAATGAGCAGTTCTTC.

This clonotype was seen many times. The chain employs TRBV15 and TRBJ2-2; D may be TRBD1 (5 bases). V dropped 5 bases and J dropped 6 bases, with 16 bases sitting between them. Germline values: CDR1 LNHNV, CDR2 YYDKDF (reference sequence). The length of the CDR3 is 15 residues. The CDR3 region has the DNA TGTGCCACCAGCGGGCAGGGTAGGGGCGCCGGGGAGCTGTTTTTT. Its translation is CATSGQGRGAGELFF.

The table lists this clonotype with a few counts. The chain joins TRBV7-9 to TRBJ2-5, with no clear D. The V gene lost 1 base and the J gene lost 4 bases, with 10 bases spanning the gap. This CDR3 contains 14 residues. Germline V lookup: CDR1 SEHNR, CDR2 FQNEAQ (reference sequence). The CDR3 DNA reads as TGTGCCAGCAGCTTAGAGTCCCGGAGAGAGACCCAGTACTTC. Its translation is CASSLESRRETQYF. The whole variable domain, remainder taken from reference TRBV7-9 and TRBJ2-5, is DTGVSQNPRHKITKRGQNVTFRCDPISEHNRLYWYRQTLGQGPEFLTYFQNEAQLEKSRLLSDRFSAERPKGSFSTLEIQRTEQGDSAMYLCASSLESRRETQYFGPGTRLLVL.

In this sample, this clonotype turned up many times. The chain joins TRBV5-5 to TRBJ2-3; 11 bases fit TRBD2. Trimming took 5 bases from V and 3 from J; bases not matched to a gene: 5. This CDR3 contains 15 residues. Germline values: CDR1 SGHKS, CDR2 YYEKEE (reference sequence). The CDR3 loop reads CASSAGLAETDTQYF. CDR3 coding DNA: TGTGCCAGCAGTGCGGGACTAGCGGAGACAGATACGCAGTATTTT.

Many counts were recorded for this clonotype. CDR3 coding DNA: TGTGCCAGCAGCTTTAGCGGGGGGGCTAGGAATGAGCAGTTCTTC. Translation gives CASSFSGGARNEQFF. The V gene is TRBV7-3, the J gene TRBJ2-1; 11 nucleotides match TRBD2. The CDR3 is 15 amino acids. From germline, CDR1 is SGHTA and CDR2 FQGTGA. J gave up 7 bases and V 3 bases, and 5 bases lay outside the gene matches.

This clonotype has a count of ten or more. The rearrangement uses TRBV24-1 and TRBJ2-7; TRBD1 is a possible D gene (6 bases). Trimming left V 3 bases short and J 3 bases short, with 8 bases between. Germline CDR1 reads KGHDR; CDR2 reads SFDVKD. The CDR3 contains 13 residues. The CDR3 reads CATSDQTGYEQYF. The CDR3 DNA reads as TGTGCCACCAGTGATCAGACAGGCTACGAGCAGTACTTC.

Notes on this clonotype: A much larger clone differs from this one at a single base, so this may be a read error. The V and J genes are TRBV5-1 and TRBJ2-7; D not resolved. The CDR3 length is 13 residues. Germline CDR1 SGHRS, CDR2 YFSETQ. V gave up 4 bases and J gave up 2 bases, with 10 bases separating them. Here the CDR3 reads CASSLNAAYEQYF. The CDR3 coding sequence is TGCGCCAGCAGCCTGAATGCAGCCTACGAGCAGTACTTC.

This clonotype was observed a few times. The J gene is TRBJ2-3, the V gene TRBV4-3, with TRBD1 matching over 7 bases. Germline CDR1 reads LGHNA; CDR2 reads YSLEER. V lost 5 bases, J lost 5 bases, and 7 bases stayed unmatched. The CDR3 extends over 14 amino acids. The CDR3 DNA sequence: TGCGCCAGCAGCTCCGGGACAGACAAAGATACGCAGTATTTT. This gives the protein CASSSGTDKDTQYF.

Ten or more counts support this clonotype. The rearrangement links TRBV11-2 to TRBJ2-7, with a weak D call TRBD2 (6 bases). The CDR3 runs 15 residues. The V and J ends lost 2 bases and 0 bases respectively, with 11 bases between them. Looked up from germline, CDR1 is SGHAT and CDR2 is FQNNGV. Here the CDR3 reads CASSLTWEVSYEQYF. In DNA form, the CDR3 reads TGTGCCAGCAGCTTAACGTGGGAGGTCTCCTACGAGCAGTACTTC.

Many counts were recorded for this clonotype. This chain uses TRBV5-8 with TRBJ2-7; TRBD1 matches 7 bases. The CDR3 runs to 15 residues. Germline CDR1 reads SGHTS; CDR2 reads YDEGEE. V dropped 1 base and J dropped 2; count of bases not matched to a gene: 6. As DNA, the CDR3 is TGTGCCAGCAGCTTGAAACGGGACAGAGCCTACGAGCAGTACTTC. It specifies CASSLKRDRAYEQYF.

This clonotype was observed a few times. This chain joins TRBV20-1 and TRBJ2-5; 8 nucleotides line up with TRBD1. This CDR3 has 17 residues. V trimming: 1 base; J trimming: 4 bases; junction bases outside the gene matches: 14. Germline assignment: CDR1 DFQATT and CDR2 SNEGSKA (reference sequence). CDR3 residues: CSARAQERQGRLETQYF. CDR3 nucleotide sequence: TGCAGTGCTAGAGCACAGGAAAGACAGGGGAGATTAGAGACCCAGTACTTC.

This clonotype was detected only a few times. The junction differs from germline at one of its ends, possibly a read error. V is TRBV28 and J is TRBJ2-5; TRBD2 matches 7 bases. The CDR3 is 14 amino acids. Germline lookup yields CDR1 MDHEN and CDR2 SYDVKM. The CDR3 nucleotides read TGTGCCAGCGGTTTGCGGGGGACCCAAGAGACCCAGTACTTC. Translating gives CASGLRGTQETQYF. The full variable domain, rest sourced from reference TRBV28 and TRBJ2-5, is DVKVTQSSRYLVKRTGEKVFLECVQDMDHENMFWYRQDPGLGLRLIYFSYDVKMKEKGDIPEGYSVSREKKERFSLILESASTNQTSMYLCASGLRGTQETQYFGPGTRLLVL.

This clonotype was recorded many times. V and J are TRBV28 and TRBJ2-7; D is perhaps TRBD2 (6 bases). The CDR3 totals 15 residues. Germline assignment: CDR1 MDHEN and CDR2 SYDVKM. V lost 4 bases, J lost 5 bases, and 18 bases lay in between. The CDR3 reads CASSSEPLPGDEQYF. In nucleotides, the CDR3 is TGTGCCAGCAGTTCGGAGCCCCTACCGGGGGACGAGCAGTACTTC.

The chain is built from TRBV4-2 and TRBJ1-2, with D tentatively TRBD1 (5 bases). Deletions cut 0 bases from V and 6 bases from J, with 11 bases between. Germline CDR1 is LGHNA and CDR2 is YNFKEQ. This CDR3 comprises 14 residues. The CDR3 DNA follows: TGTGCCAGCAGCCAAGATGGGGACGTGGATGGCTACACCTTC. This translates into CASSQDGDVDGYTF.

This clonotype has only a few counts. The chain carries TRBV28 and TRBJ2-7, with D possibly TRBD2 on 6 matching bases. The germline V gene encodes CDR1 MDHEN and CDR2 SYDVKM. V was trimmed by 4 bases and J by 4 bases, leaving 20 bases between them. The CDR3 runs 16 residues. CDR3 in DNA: TGTGCCAGCAGTTGGGCTTCGGGACTTGGGGGGTACGAGCAGTACTTC. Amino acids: CASSWASGLGGYEQYF.

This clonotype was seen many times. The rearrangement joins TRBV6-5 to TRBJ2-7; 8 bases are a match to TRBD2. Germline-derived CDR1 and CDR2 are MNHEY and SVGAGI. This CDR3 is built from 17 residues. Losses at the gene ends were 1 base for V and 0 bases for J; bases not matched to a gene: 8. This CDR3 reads CASSYYPAGDFSYEQYF. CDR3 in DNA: TGTGCCAGCAGTTACTACCCAGCGGGAGATTTCTCCTACGAGCAGTACTTC.

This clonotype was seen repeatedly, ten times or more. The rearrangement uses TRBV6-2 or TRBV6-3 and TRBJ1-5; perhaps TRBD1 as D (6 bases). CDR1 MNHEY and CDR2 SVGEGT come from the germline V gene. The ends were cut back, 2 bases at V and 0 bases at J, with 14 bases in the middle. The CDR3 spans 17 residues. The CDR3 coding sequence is TGTGCCAGCAGTTACCGGACAGTGGGGTATAGCAATCAGCCCCAGCATTTT. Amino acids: CASSYRTVGYSNQPQHF.